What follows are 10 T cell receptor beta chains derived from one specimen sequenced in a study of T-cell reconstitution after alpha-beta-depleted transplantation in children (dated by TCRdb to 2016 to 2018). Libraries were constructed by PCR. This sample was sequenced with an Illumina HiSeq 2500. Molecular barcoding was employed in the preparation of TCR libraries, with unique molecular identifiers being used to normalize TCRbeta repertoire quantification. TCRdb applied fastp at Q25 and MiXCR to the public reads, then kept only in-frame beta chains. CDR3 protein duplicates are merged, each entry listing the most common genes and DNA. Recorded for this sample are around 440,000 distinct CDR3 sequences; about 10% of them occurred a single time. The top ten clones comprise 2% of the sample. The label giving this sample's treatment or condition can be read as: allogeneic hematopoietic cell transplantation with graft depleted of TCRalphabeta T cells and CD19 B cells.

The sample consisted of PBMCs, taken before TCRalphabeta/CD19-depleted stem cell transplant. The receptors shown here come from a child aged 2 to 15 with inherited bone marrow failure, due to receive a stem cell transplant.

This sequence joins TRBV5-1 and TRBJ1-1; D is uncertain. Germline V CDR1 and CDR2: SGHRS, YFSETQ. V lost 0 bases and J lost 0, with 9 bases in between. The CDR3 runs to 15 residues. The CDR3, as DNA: TGCGCCAGCAGCTTGGAGCGCTACATGAACACTGAAGCTTTCTTT. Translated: CASSLERYMNTEAFF.

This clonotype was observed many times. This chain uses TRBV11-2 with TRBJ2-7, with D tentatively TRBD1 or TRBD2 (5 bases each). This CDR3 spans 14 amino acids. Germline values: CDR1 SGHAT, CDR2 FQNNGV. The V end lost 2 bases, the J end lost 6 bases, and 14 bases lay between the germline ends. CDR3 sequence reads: CASSLISVGGEQYF. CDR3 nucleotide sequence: TGTGCCAGCAGCTTAATTTCGGTTGGGGGCGAGCAGTACTTC. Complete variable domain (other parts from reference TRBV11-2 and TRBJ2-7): EAGVAQSPRYKIIEKRQSVAFWCNPISGHATLYWYQQILGQGPKLLIQFQNNGVVDDSQLPKDRFSAERLKGVDSTLKIQPAKLEDSAVYLCASSLISVGGEQYFGPGTRLTVT.

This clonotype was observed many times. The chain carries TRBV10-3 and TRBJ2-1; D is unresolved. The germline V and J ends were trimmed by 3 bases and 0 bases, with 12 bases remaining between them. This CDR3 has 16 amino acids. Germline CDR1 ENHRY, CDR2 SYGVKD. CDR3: CAISEQQISSYNEQFF. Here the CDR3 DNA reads TGTGCCATCAGTGAACAACAGATAAGCTCCTACAATGAGCAGTTCTTC.

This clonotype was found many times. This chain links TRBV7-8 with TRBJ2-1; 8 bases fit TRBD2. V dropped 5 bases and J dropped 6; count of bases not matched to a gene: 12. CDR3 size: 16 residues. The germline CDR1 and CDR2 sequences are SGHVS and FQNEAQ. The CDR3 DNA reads TGTGCCAGCAGCCCACTTAGGGGACTAGTTTTCAATGAGCAGTTCTTC. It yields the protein CASSPLRGLVFNEQFF.

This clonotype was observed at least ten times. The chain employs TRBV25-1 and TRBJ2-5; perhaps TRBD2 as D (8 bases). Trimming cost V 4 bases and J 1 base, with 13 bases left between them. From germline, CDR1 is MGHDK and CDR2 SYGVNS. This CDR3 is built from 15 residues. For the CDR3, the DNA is TGTGCCAGCAGTGCCGGGAGGGGGCGCCAAGAGACCCAGTACTTC. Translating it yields CASSAGRGRQETQYF.

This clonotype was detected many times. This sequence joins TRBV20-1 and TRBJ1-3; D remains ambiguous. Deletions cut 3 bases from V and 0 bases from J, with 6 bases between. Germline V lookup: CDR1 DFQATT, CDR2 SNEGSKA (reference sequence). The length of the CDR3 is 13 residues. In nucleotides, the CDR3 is TGCAGTGCTAGGGTGGTCTCTGGAAACACCATATATTTT. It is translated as CSARVVSGNTIYF.

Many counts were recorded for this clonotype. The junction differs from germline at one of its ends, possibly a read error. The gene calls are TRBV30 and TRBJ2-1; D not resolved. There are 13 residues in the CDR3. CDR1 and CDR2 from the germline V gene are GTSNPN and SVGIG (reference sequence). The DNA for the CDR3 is TGTGCCTGGAGTGCGCTCCGGTACATTGAGCAGTTCTTC. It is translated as CAWSALRYIEQFF.

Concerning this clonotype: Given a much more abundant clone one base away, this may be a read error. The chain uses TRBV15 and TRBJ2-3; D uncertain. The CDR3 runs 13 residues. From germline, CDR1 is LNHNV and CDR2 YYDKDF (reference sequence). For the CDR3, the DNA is TGTGTCACCAGCAGAGTCGGCCTGGGTGCGCAGTATTTT. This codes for CVTSRVGLGAQYF.

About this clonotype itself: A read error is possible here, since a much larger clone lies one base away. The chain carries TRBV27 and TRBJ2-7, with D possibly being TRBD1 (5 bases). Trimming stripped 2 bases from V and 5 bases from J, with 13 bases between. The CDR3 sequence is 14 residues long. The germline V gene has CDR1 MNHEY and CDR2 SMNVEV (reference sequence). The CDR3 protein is CASSLRGGYDEQYF. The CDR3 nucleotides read TGTGCCAGCAGTTTAAGGGGTGGGTACGACGAGCAGTACTTC.

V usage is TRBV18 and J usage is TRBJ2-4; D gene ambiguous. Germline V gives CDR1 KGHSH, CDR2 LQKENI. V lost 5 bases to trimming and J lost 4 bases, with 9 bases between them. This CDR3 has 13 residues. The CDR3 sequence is CASSRTQKNIQYF. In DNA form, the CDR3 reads TGTGCCAGCTCAAGGACCCAAAAAAACATTCAGTACTTC.